Below, 7 T cell receptor beta chains from the same sample are listed, as sequenced in a study of neurological immune-mediated disorders. TCRdb used MiXCR to reprocess the 5' RACE reads, holding one entry per CDR3 protein. The sample yields about 120,000 distinct CDR3 sequences, roughly 3.2% seen once. Sequencing was carried out using PBMCs. These receptors came from a woman aged 30 to 39 with multiple sclerosis.

This clonotype was seen a few times. This chain links TRBV6-2 or TRBV6-3 with TRBJ1-1; D may be TRBD1 (5 bases). The germline CDR1 and CDR2 sequences are MNHEY and SVGEGT. Trimming pared 6 bases from V and 3 bases from J, leaving 17 bases between. CDR3 length: 15 residues. Here the CDR3 reads CASRTWGGEYTEAFF. The CDR3 DNA reads TGTGCCAGCAGGACGTGGGGGGGAGAATACACTGAAGCTTTCTTT.

This clonotype was counted ten times or more. The gene calls are TRBV7-8 and TRBJ2-1, with a tentative D call TRBD2 (5 bases). Germline V gene sequence: CDR1 SGHVS, CDR2 FQNEAQ. The V end was cut by 7 bases, the J end by 0 bases, with 19 bases between. The CDR3 has 17 residues. The CDR3 sequence is CASIWGLGEGSYNEQFF. The DNA of the CDR3 is TGTGCCAGCATCTGGGGTTTGGGTGAGGGCTCCTACAATGAGCAGTTCTTC.

At least ten counts were recorded for this clonotype. The rearrangement links TRBV5-6 to TRBJ1-1; D remains unclear. The V end lost 1 base, the J end lost 4 bases, and 5 bases lay between the germline ends. Germline V CDR1 and CDR2: SGHDT, YYEEEE. The CDR3 runs to 12 residues. This CDR3 reads CASSLTFTEAFF. The CDR3 DNA sequence: TGTGCCAGCAGCTTGACCTTCACTGAAGCTTTCTTT.

The chain joins TRBV6-5 to TRBJ2-1; D call uncertain. Germline V lookup: CDR1 MNHEY, CDR2 SVGAGI. CDR3 length: 13 residues. V gave up 5 bases and J gave up 5 bases, with 10 bases separating them. The CDR3 region has the DNA TGTGCCAGCAGTCTTCTAGGGAACAATGAGCAGTTCTTC. Translation: CASSLLGNNEQFF.

This clonotype was picked up many times. The rearrangement links TRBV5-5 to TRBJ2-1; D is unclear. Germline V gene data show CDR1 as SGHKS and CDR2 as YYEKEE (reference sequence). There are 13 residues in the CDR3. The V end was cut by 2 bases, the J end by 10 bases, with 13 bases between. In nucleotides, the CDR3 is TGTGCCAGCAGCTTCGAAGAGCTCCAGGAGCAGTTCTTC. Its protein product is CASSFEELQEQFF.

This clonotype was seen at least ten times. The chain employs TRBV12-3 or TRBV12-4 and TRBJ2-3, with a tentative D call TRBD2 (6 bases). The CDR3 sequence is 15 residues long. V was pared by 4 bases and J by 2 bases, with 13 bases between. This CDR3 is CASSSTSWYTDTQYF. CDR3 DNA: TGTGCCAGCAGTTCTACTAGCTGGTACACAGATACGCAGTATTTT.

This clonotype was seen many times. The genes are TRBV29-1 and TRBJ1-5; D is uncertain. V lost 5 bases and J 9 bases, leaving 14 bases between the germline ends. The CDR3 contains 12 residues. CDR1 is SQVTM and CDR2 is ANQGSEA in the germline V gene. CDR3 sequence reads: CSVRSGGGPQHF. The CDR3, as DNA: TGCAGCGTTAGGTCCGGCGGAGGGCCCCAGCATTTT. Supplemented by reference TRBV29-1 and TRBJ1-5, the full variable domain reads SAVISQKPSRDICQRGTSLTIQCQVDSQVTMMFWYRQQPGQSLTLIATANQGSEATYESGFVIDKFPISRPNLTFSTLTVSNMSPEDSSIYLCSVRSGGGPQHFGDGTRLSIL.